These T cell receptor beta chains were read from a single sample in a study of vaccination and CD4 T cells after COVID-19. Antigen specificity for these receptors is unknown. TCRdb analysed the PCR reads with MiXCR anew, one entry per CDR3 protein. Of 7,900 or so distinct CDR3 sequences listed, about 57% are singletons. The sequenced sample was cultured CD4+ T cells from blood, obtained after SARS-CoV-2 vaccination. These receptors all come from a human donor with COVID-19. Both conserved end residues are part of each CDR3. Fields, in order: D gene, V gene, J gene, clone size, CDR3 DNA, CDR3 protein. D genes are given only for firm matches. Expanded clones get a size class; other rows say once, few or many, or leave the size out.

TRBD1,TRBV11-2,TRBJ2-7,-,TGTGCCAGCAGACCGACAGGGACCTACGAGCAGTACTTC,CASRPTGTYEQYF
TRBD2,TRBV5-1,TRBJ2-5,once,TGCGCCAGCGGCCTAGCGGGGGGGATACAAGAGACCCAGTACTTC,CASGLAGGIQETQYF
-,TRBV15,TRBJ1-1,-,TGTGCCACCAGTGCTGGAGGTCCGGGGGCTGAAGCTTTCTTT,CATSAGGPGAEAFF
-,TRBV7-9,TRBJ2-7,-,TGTGCCAGCAGCTCATCCCGGCAGGGCCCCCGGGGCCCCTACGAGCAGTACTTC,CASSSSRQGPRGPYEQYF
TRBD1,TRBV24-1,TRBJ1-2,-,TGTGCCACCAGTGACTTTCCCGGGACAGGGGGCGCGTACTATGGCTACACCTTC,CATSDFPGTGGAYYGYTF
-,TRBV20-1,TRBJ1-6,-,TGCAGTGCTAGAAGGACAGCCTATAATTCACCCCTCCACTTT,CSARRTAYNSPLHF
-,TRBV15,TRBJ1-5,-,TGTGCCACCAGCATAGGGAAGGGAAATCAGCCCCAGCATTTT,CATSIGKGNQPQHF
TRBD1,TRBV15,TRBJ2-7,-,TGTGCCACGGGGACAGATTCCTACGAGCAGTACTTC,CATGTDSYEQYF
-,TRBV7-6,TRBJ2-5,-,TGTGCCAGCAGCTTAATCGCCGCCAGTCAAGAGACCCAGTACTTC,CASSLIAASQETQYF
TRBD1,TRBV20-1,TRBJ1-6,-,TGCGGTGCCAAGAGACAGGGTTTAAATTCACCCCTCCACTTT,CGAKRQGLNSPLHF
-,TRBV7-3,TRBJ1-5,few,TGTGCCAGCAGCCTCGATAGCAATCAGCCCCAGCATTTT,CASSLDSNQPQHF
-,TRBV2,TRBJ1-2,-,TGTGCCAGCAGTGTAGTTTGGGTCGGGGATGGCTACACCTTC,CASSVVWVGDGYTF
-,TRBV7-9,TRBJ2-2,few,TGTGCCAGCAAGTTTAGTCCCGGGGCGAACACCGGGGAGCTGTTTTTT,CASKFSPGANTGELFF
-,TRBV20-1,TRBJ1-5,few,TGCAGTGCTAGAGATTGGGCTAATAGCAATCAGCCCCAGCATTTT,CSARDWANSNQPQHF
TRBD1,TRBV24-1,TRBJ1-5,few,TGTGCCACCAGAGGACAGGGAATGAATCAGCCCCAGCATTTT,CATRGQGMNQPQHF
TRBD2,TRBV10-3,TRBJ2-3,-,TGTGCCATCAGGGACCCACTAGCGGGGGGCCCAGATACGCAGTATTTT,CAIRDPLAGGPDTQYF
-,TRBV27,TRBJ1-5,-,TGTGCCACCCGGGACAACTACAATCAGCCCCAGCATTTT,CATRDNYNQPQHF
-,TRBV2,TRBJ1-5,-,TGTGCCAGCTCTACAACTCCCGGGAACCAGCATTTT,CASSTTPGNQHF
-,TRBV6-1,TRBJ2-1,-,TGTGCCAGCAGTGAATATTGGAAGGCGAGCTCCTACAATGAGCAGTTCTTC,CASSEYWKASSYNEQFF
TRBD2,TRBV5-4,TRBJ2-1,-,TGTGCCAGCAGGCTTGGAACGACTAGCCTATACAATGAGCAGTTCTTC,CASRLGTTSLYNEQFF
-,TRBV6-1,TRBJ1-6,-,TGTGCCAGCAGTGAAAGGATAGGTTCACCCCTCCACTTT,CASSERIGSPLHF
TRBD1,TRBV28,TRBJ1-5,-,TGTGCCAGCAGTTTACCCCGACAGGGTAGCAATCAGCCCCAGCATTTT,CASSLPRQGSNQPQHF
-,TRBV15,TRBJ2-3,-,TGTGCCACCAGCAGAGATTCACCAGGTTTAAGCACAGATACGCAGTATTTT,CATSRDSPGLSTDTQYF
-,TRBV30,TRBJ1-2,-,TGTGCCTGGAGGACGTTTGGCTACACCTTC,CAWRTFGYTF
TRBD1,TRBV7-8,TRBJ1-5,-,TGTGCCAGCAGCACCGGGACAGGGGGACAGCCCCAGCATTTT,CASSTGTGGQPQHF
-,TRBV7-9,TRBJ2-5,-,TGTGCCAGCAGCTTATGGGGCGGGGAGACCCAGTACTTC,CASSLWGGETQYF
-,TRBV27,TRBJ1-4,-,TGTGCCAGCAGTCCTAGGACAACTAATGAAAAACTGTTTTTT,CASSPRTTNEKLFF